This TCR beta chain was captured by sequencing in a study of T cell responses to AZD1222 COVID-19 vaccine. Method: immunoSEQ multiplex PCR; TCRdb's copy keeps in-frame clones and lacks some. Of under 150,000 clones in the sample, roughly 90% were seen once. This CDR3 is built from 14 residues. Trimming took 0 bases from V and 2 from J, leaving 7 bases between them. Germline V gene lookup returns CDR1 SGDLS and CDR2 YYNGEE. The chain is built from TRBV9 and TRBJ2-3, with D maybe TRBD1 (5 bases). The sequence was collected from an adult in good health. This material consisted of peripheral blood, taken on day 0 of AZD1222 vaccination. CDR3 sequence reads: CASSVVGATDTQYF. CDR3 nucleotide sequence: TGTGCCAGCAGCGTAGTAGGGGCCACAGATACGCAGTATTTT.